The entry below gives a single T cell receptor (beta chain) sequence along with its context. Its specificity is unknown. Germline values: CDR1 MGHDK, CDR2 SYGVNS. The CDR3 is made up of 17 amino acids. V lost 2 bases and J lost 5; bases outside the gene matches: 11. The entry originates in a study of stem cell transplantation in POMP-related autoinflammatory disease. Study-wide background: The study hypothesized thymoproteasome defects skew the TRB repertoire via impaired CD8+ selection. After transplant, neutrophils and platelets showed 100% graft donor chimerism through one year. Broader study findings: Fewer unique TRB V-J gene pairings were identified in patients with PRAID.

The method was immunoSEQ multiplex PCR; TCRdb's version includes in-frame clones alone and lacks a portion of them. The sample lists tens of thousands of clones, approximately 90% seen once, with about 0.71% in the top ten. This sequence originates from a human patient with POMP-related autoinflammation and immune dysregulation (PRAID). Some T cells may possibly be graft donor cells. The chain carries TRBV25-1 and TRBJ2-5, with 10 positions matching TRBD2. This sample comprised CD4+ T cells from PBMCs, obtained after stem cell transplantation. The DNA for the CDR3 is TGTGCCAGCAGTGAACTTTATTCTAGCGGGAGTTACGAGACCCAGTACTTC. Translated: CASSELYSSGSYETQYF.